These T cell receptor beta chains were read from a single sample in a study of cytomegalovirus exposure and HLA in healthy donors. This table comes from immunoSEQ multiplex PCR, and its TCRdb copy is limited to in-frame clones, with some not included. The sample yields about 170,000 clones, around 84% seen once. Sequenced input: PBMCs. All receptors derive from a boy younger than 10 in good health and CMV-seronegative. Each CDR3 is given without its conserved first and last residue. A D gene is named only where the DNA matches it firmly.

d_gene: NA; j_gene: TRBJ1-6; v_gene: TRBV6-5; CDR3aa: ASRPGGATNSPLH
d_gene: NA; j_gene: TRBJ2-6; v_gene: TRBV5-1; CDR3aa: ASSPDSNVLT
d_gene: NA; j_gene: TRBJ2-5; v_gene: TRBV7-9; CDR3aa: ASSLPGEQETQY
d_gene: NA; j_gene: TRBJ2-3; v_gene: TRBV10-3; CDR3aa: AISSAAGPTDTQY
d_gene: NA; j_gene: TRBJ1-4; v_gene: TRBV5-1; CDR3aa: ASKPPGDRNEKLF
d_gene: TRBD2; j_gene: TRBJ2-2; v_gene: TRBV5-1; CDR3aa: ASSPRGDIGRGTGELF
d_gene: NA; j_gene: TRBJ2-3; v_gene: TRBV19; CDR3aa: ASSIEGGLETQY
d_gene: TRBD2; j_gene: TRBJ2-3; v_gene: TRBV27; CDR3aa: ASSLLGGREGQTDTQY
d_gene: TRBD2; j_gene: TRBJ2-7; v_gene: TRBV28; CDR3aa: ASSLWLAGVYEQY
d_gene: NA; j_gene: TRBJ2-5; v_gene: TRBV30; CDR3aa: ACDMFRETQY
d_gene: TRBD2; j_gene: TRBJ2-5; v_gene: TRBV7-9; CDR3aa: ASSPGTSGSWEQY
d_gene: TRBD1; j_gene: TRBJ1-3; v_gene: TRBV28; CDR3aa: ASIQTGQGRNTIY
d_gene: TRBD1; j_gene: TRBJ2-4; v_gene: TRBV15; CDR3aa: ATSRTTQGLDKNIQY
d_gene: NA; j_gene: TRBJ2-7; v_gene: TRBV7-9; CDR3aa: FFFKQKAAYEQY
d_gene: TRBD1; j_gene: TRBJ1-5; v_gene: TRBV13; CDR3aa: ASGRRQGNGNQPQH
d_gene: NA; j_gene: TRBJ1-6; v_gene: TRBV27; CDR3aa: ASSFSTDPYNSPLH
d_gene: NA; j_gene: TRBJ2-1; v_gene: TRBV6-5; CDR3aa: ASSSPGRGYNEQF
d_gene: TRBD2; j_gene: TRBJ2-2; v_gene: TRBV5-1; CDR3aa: ASSWDNRRLAGANTGELF
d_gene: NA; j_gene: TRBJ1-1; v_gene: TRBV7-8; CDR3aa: ASSRTAGEAF
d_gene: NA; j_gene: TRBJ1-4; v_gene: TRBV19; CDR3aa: ASSLNPGPRKLF
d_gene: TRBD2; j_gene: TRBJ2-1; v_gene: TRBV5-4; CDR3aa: ASSQAGTTKNEQF
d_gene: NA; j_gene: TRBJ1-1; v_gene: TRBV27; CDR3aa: ASSLSRATEAF
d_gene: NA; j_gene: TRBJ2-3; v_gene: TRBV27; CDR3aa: ASSPSLYGTDTQY
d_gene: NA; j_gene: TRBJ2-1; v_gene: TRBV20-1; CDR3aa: SALTDNEQF
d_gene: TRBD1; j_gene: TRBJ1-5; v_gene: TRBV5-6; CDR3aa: ASSKISTGGRQPQH
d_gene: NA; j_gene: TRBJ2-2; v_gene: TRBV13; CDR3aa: ASSPSEGIRTGELF
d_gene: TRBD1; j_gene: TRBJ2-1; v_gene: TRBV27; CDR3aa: ASSLSDGTDNEQF
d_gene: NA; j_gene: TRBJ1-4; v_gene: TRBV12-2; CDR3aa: ASRLKGLGGGNEKLF
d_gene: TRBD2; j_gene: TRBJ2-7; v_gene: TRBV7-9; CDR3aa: SSSLAGGIYEQY
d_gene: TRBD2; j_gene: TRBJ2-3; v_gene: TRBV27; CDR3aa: ASSLLTSGASTDTQY